This TCR beta chain was found in a study of CD8 T cells in Susac syndrome. Sequencing of TCR beta drew on CD8+ and CD4+ T cells from blood. TEMRA cells were enriched by FACS, while CD8+ and CD4+ T cells were obtained through a negative isolation that was performed magnetically. After extraction with the RNeasy kit, roughly 0.45 to 1 ug of the RNA was reverse transcribed using random hexamers. Amplification of TCR beta CDR3 spanned 54 Vbeta and 13 Jbeta via immunoSEQ multiplex PCR. TCRdb itself ran the immunoSEQ multiplex PCR reads through MiXCR, one entry per CDR3 protein. This sample carries around 100,000 distinct CDR3 sequences, nearly 97% of them seen once, and the ten largest clones take 0.3%. This CDR3 has 14 residues. V lost 0 bases and J lost 2, with 5 bases in between. The germline V gene encodes CDR1 SGHAT and CDR2 FQNNGV.

The rearrangement joins TRBV11-2 to TRBJ2-1; D possibly corresponds to TRBD2 (5 bases). This TCR was sampled from a human donor with Susac syndrome. The sample was CD8+ T cells from PBMCs. The chain's CDR3 is CASSLEAAYNEQFF. The CDR3, as DNA: TGTGCCAGCAGCTTAGAAGCGGCCTACAATGAGCAGTTCTTC. Drawing the rest from reference TRBV11-2 and TRBJ2-1, the complete variable domain is EAGVAQSPRYKIIEKRQSVAFWCNPISGHATLYWYQQILGQGPKLLIQFQNNGVVDDSQLPKDRFSAERLKGVDSTLKIQPAKLEDSAVYLCASSLEAAYNEQFFGPGTRLTVL.